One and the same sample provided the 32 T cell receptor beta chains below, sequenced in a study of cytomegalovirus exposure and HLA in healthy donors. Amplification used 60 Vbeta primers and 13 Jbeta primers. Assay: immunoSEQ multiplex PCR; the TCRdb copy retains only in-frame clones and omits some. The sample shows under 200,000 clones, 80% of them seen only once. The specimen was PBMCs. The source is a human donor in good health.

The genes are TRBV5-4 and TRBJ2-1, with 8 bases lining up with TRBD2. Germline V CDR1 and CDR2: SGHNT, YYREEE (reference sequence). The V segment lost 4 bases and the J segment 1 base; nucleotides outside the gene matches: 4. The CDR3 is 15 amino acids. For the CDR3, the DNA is TGTGCCAGCAGCAGGAGCGGGGGATCCTACAATGAGCAGTTCTTC. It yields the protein CASSRSGGSYNEQFF. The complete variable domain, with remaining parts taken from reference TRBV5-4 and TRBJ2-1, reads ETGVTQSPTHLIKTRGQQVTLRCSSQSGHNTVSWYQQALGQGPQFIFQYYREEENGRGNFPPRFSGLQFPNYSSELNVNALELDDSALYLCASSRSGGSYNEQFFGPGTRLTVL.

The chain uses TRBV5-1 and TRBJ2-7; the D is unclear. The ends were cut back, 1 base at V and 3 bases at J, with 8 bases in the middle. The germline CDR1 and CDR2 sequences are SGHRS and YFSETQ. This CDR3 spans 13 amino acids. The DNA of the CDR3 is TGCGCCAGCAGCTTGACGGTTGGCTACGAGCAGTACTTC. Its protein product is CASSLTVGYEQYF.

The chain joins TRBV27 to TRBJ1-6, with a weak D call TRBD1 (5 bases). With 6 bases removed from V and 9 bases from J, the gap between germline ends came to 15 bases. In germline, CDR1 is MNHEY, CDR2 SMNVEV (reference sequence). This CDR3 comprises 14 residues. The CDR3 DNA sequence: TGTGCCAGCAGCTCTTTAGTTGGGGCTTCACCCCTCCACTTT. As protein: CASSSLVGASPLHF.

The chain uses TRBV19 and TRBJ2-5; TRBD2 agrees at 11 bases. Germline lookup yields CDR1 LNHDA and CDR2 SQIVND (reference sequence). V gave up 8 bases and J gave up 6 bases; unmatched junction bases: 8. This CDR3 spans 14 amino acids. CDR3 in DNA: TGTGCCAGTCGTAGCGGGGGGGCTGGCAAGACCCAGTACTTC. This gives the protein CASRSGGAGKTQYF.

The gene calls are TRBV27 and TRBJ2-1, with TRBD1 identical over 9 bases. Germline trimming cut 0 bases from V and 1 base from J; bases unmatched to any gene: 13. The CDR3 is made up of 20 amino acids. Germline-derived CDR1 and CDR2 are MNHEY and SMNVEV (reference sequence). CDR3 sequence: CASSLSTDRGVKRSYNEQFF. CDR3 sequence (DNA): TGTGCCAGCAGTTTATCTACCGACAGGGGGGTTAAGAGGTCCTACAATGAGCAGTTCTTC.

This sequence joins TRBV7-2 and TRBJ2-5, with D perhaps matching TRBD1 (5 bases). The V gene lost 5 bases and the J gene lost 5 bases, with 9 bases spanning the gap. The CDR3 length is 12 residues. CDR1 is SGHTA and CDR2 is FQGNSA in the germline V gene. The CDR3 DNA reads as TGTGCCAGCAGCCGGCAGGGCGAGACCCAGTACTTC. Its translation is CASSRQGETQYF.

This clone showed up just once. The CDR3 loop is CSGFRDNEQFF. In nucleotides, the CDR3 is TGCAGCGGCTTCCGGGACAATGAGCAGTTCTTC. The rearrangement uses TRBV29-1 and TRBJ2-1; D gene uncertain. The CDR3 length is 11 residues. The V end lost 7 bases, the J end lost 5 bases, and 9 bases lay between the germline ends. From germline, CDR1 is SQVTM and CDR2 ANQGSEA.

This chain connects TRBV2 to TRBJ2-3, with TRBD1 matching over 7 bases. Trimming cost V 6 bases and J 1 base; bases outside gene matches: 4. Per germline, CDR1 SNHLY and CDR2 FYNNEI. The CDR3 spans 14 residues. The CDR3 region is CASRVQGGTDTQYF. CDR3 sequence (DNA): TGTGCCAGCAGGGTCCAGGGGGGCACAGATACGCAGTATTTT.

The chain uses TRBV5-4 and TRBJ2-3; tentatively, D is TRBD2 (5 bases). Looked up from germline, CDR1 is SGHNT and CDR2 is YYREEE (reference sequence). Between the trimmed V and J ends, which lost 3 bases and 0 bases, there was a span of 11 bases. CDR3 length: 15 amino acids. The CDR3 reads CASSSPSSSTDTQYF. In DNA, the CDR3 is TGTGCCAGCAGCTCGCCTAGCTCTAGCACAGATACGCAGTATTTT.

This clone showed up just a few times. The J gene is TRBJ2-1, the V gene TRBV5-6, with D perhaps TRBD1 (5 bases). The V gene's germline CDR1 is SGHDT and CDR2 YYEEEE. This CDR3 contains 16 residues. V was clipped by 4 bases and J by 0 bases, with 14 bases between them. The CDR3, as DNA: TGTGCCAGCAGCCCCAAAACAGGCAGCTCCTACAATGAGCAGTTCTTC. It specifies CASSPKTGSSYNEQFF.

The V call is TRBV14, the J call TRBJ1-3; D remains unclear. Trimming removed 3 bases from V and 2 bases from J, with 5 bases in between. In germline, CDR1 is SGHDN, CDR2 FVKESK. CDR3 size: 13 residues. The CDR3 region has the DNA TGTGCCAGCAGCCACCGGGCTGGAAACACCATATATTTT. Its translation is CASSHRAGNTIYF.

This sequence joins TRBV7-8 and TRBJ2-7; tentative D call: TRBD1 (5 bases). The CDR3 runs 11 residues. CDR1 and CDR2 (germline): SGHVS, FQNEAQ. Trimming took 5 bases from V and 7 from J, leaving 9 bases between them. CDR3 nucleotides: TGTGCCAGCAGCCAGAGACAGGAGCAGTACTTC. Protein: CASSQRQEQYF.

The CDR3 bases are TGTGCCAGCAGCCCTCCTCCGACTAGCGGTCTATCCGGGGAGCTGTTTTTT. Its translation: CASSPPPTSGLSGELFF. The V gene is TRBV27, the J gene TRBJ2-2; the match to TRBD2 covers 9 bases. V lost 6 bases, J lost 6 bases, and 14 bases stayed unmatched. The CDR3 runs 17 residues. Germline CDR1 and CDR2: MNHEY and SMNVEV (reference sequence).

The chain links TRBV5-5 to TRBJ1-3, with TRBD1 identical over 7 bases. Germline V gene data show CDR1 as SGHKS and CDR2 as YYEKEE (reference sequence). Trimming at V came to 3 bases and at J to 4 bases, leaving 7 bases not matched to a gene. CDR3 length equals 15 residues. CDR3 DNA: TGTGCCAGCAGCTGGGAACAGGGGTCCGGAAACACCATATATTTT. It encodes CASSWEQGSGNTIYF.

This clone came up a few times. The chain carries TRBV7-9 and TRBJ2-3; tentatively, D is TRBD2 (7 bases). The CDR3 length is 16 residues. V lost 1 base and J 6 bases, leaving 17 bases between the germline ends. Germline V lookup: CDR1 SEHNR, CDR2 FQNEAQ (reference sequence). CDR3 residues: CASSLGRVSGGDTQYF. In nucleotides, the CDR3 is TGTGCCAGCAGCTTAGGTCGGGTCTCGGGGGGCGATACGCAGTATTTT.

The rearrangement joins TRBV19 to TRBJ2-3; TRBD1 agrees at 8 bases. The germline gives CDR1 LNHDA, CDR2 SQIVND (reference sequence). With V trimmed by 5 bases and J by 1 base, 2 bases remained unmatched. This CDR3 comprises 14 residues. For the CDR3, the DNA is TGTGCCAGTAGTGCGGACAGGGGCACAGATACGCAGTATTTT. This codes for CASSADRGTDTQYF.

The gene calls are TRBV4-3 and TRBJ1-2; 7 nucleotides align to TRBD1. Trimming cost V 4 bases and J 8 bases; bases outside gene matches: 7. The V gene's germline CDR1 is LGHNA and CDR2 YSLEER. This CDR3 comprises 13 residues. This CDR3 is CASSLRQGGGYTF. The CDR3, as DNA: TGCGCCAGCAGCCTAAGACAGGGTGGAGGCTACACCTTC.

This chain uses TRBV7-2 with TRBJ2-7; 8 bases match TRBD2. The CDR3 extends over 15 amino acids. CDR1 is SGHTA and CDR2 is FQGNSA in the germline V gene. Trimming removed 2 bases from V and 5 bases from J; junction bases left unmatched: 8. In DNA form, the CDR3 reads TGTGCCAGCAGCTTACAATCGGGGGGGGCCCACGAGCAGTACTTC. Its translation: CASSLQSGGAHEQYF.

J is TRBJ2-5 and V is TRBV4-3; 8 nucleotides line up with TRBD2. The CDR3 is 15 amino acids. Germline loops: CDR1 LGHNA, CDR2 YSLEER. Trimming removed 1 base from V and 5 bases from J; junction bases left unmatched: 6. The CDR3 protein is CASSQGSGGRETQYF. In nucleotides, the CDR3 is TGCGCCAGCAGCCAAGGGTCTGGCGGGAGGGAGACCCAGTACTTC.

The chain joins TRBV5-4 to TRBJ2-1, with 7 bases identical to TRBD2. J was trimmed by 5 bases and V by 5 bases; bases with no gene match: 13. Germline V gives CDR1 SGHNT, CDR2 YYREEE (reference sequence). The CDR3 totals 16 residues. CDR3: CASRSRGGGGDNEQFF. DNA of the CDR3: TGTGCCAGCAGATCCAGAGGTGGTGGGGGGGACAATGAGCAGTTCTTC.

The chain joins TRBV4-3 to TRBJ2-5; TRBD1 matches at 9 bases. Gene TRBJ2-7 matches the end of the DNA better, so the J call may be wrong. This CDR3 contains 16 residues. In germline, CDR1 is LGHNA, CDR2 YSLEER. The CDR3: CASSQGVGQGPYEQYF. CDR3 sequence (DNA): TGCGCCAGCAGCCAAGGGGTGGGACAGGGTCCCTACGAGCAGTACTTC.

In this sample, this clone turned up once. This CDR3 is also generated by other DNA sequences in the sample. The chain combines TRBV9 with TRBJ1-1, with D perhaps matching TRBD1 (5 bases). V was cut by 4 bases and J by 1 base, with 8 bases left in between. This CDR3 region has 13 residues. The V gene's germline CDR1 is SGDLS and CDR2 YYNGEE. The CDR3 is CASSPGGNTEAFF. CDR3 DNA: TGTGCCAGCAGCCCCGGGGGGAACACTGAAGCTTTCTTT.

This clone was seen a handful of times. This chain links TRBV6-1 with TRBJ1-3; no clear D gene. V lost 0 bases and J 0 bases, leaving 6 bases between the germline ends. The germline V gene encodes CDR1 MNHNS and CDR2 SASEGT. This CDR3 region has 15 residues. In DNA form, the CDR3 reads TGTGCCAGCAGTGAAGCGTCCGGCTCTGGAAACACCATATATTTT. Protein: CASSEASGSGNTIYF.

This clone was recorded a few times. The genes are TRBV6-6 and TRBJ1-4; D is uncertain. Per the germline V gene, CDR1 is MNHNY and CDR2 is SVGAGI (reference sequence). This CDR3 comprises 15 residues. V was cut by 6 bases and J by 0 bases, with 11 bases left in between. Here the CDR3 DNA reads TGTGCCAGCAGGGCTCCTGGAGCAACTAATGAAAAACTGTTTTTT. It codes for CASRAPGATNEKLFF.

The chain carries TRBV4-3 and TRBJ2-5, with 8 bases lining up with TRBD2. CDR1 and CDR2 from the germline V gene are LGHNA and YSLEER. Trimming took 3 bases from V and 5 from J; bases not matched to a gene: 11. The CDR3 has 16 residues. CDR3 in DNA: TGCGCCAGCAGCCATGACGGTAGCGGGGTTACGGAGACCCAGTACTTC. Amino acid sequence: CASSHDGSGVTETQYF.

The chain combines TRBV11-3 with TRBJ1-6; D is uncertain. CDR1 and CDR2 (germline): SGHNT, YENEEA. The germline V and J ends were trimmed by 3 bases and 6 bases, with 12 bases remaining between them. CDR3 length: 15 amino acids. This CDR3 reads CASSFHSSGNSPLHF. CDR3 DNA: TGTGCCAGCAGCTTCCATTCCTCCGGTAATTCACCCCTCCACTTT.

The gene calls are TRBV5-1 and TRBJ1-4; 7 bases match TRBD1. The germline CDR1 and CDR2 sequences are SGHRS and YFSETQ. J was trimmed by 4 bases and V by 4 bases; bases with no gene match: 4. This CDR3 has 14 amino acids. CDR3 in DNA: TGCGCCAGCAGCCAACAGGGGTTTAATGAAAAACTGTTTTTT. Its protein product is CASSQQGFNEKLFF.

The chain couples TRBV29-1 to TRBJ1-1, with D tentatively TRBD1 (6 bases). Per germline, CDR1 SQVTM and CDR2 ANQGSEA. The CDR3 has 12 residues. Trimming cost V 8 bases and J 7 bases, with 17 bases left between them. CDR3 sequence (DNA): TGCAGCTCTCGTGGGGGGGCCGATGAAGCTTTCTTT. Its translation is CSSRGGADEAFF.

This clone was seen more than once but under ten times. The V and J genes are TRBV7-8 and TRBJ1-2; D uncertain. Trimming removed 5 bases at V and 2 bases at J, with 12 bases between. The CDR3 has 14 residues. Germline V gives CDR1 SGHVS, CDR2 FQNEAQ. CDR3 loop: CASSHLTENYGYTF. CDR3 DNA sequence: TGTGCCAGCAGCCACCTGACGGAGAACTATGGCTACACCTTC.

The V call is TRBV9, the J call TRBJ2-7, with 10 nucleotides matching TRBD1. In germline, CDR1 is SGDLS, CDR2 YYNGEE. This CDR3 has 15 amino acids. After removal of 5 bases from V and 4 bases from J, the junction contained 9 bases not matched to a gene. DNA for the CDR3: TGTGCCAGCAGTATGACAGGGGGCATGGGTTACGAGCAGTACTTC. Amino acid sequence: CASSMTGGMGYEQYF.

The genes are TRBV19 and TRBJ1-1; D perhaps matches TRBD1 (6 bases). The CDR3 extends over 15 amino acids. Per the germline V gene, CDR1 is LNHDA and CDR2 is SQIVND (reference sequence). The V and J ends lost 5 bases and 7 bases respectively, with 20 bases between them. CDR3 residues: CASSVARPGQNEAFF. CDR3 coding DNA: TGTGCCAGTAGTGTAGCGCGACCGGGACAAAATGAAGCTTTCTTT.

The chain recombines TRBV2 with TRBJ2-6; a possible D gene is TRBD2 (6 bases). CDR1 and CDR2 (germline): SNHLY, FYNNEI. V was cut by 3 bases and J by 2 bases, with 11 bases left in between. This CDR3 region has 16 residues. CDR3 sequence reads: CASSDPGRTGANVLTF. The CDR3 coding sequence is TGTGCCAGCAGTGACCCAGGGAGGACTGGGGCCAACGTCCTGACTTTC.